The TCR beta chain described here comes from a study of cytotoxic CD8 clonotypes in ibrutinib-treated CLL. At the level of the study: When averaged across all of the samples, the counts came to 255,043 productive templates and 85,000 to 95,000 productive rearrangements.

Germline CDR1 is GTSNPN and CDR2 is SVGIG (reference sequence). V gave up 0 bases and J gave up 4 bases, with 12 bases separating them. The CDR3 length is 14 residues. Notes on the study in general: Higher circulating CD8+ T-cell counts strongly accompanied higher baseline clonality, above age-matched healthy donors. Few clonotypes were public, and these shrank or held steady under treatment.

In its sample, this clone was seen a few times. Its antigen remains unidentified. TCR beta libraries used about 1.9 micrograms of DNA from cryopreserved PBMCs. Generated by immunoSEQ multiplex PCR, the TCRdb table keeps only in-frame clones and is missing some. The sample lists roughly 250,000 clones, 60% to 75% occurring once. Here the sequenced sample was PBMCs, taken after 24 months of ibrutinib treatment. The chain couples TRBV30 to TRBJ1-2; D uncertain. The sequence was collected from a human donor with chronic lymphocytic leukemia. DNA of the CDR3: TGTGCCTGGAGTGTAAACCCCGGCGGCTATGGCTACACCTTC. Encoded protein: CAWSVNPGGYGYTF.